Listed below are T cell receptor beta chains from one sample, sequenced in a study of blood T cell repertoires in COVID-19. This table comes from immunoSEQ multiplex PCR, and its TCRdb copy is limited to in-frame clones, with some not included. Found here are 30,000 to 45,000 clones, just over 90% of them singletons; the top ten hold about 2.2%. The specimen sequenced was peripheral blood. The receptors were sampled from a man aged 45-65 years with active COVID-19. Each CDR3 is given with its conserved first and last residue. The D gene is left open where the match is weak. Only part of the rows carry a size: once, few, many, or a class if the clone is expanded.

D	J	V	size	DNA	CDR3
-	TRBJ1-1	TRBV11-3	few	TGTGCCAGCAGCCAGCGACAGAACACTAACACTGAAGCTTTCTTT	CASSQRQNTNTEAFF
-	TRBJ2-5	TRBV2	-	TGTGCCAGCACCCAACGCGGGGCGGAGACCCAGTACTTC	CASTQRGAETQYF
-	TRBJ1-6	TRBV25-1	-	TGTGCCAGCAGTGAAGGGCGGGAACGCTCCTATAATTCACCCCTCCACTTT	CASSEGRERSYNSPLHF
-	TRBJ1-2	TRBV2	-	TGTGCCAGCAGTGCGACCGGGATTAAGTGGGGCTACACCTTC	CASSATGIKWGYTF
TRBD2	TRBJ2-1	TRBV18	-	TGTGCCAGCTCACCAAAACTAGCGGGAGACAATGAGCAGTTCTTC	CASSPKLAGDNEQFF
TRBD1	TRBJ2-1	TRBV7-3	-	TGTGCCAGCAGCTCGACAGGGGATGAGCAGTTCTTC	CASSSTGDEQFF
-	TRBJ1-3	TRBV2	-	TGTGCCAGCAGGGGCAGACCCCTCTCTGGAAACACCATATATTTT	CASRGRPLSGNTIYF
TRBD2	TRBJ2-1	TRBV4-3	-	TGCGCCAGCAGCCAGGGCGGGGGGGCGGTCAATGAGCAGTTCTTC	CASSQGGGAVNEQFF
TRBD2	TRBJ2-7	TRBV12-5	few	TGTGCTACCGCGGGGAGTGGCGGGAGGCAGTACTTC	CATAGSGGRQYF
TRBD1	TRBJ1-3	TRBV6-2/TRBV6-3	once	TGTGCCAGCAGCAACCTCCGGGACAGGGAGGATTTT	CASSNLRDREDF
-	TRBJ1-1	TRBV21-1	-	TGTGCCAGCAGACAAGGCGGGAACACTGAAGCTTTCTTT	CASRQGGNTEAFF
TRBD2	TRBJ2-1	TRBV6-5	-	TGTGCCAGCAGATCTAGCGGGAGAAAGGATGAGCAGTTCTTC	CASRSSGRKDEQFF
TRBD1	TRBJ1-4	TRBV7-9	-	TGTGCCAGCAGCTTAATGGGACAGGGTGGTGAAAAACTGTTTTTT	CASSLMGQGGEKLFF
-	TRBJ1-5	TRBV6-2/TRBV6-3	-	TGTGCCAGCAGTTACGACAGTAACTATCAGCCCCAGCATTTT	CASSYDSNYQPQHF
TRBD1	TRBJ2-2	TRBV9	once	TGTGCCAGCAGCACGGGACAGGGGGGCACCGGGGAGCTGTTTTTT	CASSTGQGGTGELFF
TRBD1	TRBJ2-7	TRBV30	once	TGTGCCTGGAGGGACAGGAACTACGAGCAGTACTTC	CAWRDRNYEQYF
TRBD1	TRBJ2-7	TRBV6-1	-	TGTGCCAGCAGTGAGGTACAGGGGGCCGAGCAGTACTTC	CASSEVQGAEQYF
-	TRBJ1-1	TRBV3-1/TRBV3-2	-	TGTGCCAGCAGGGCCGGGGGGGACACTGAAGCTTTCTTT	CASRAGGDTEAFF
TRBD2	TRBJ2-5	TRBV11-2	-	TGTGCCAGCAGCTTTAGCGGGAGGACCCAAGAGACCCAGTACTTC	CASSFSGRTQETQYF
-	TRBJ2-3	TRBV18	-	TGTGCCAGCTCCCGAACGAGGTCAGATACGCAGTATTTT	CASSRTRSDTQYF
-	TRBJ1-2	TRBV30	-	TGTGCCTGGAGTGTACAGTCGTCCTCTCCCTATGGCTACACCTTC	CAWSVQSSSPYGYTF
TRBD1	TRBJ1-1	TRBV5-1	-	TGCGCCAGCAGCGTAACAGGGGTGGGGACTGAAGCTTTCTTT	CASSVTGVGTEAFF
-	TRBJ2-1	TRBV29-1	-	TGCAGCGTTGAATCGAGCGGAGTGATGGATGAGCAGTTCTTC	CSVESSGVMDEQFF
TRBD2	TRBJ2-1	TRBV5-1	-	TGCGCCAGCAGCTTGGGAGCGGGAGGGACCTACAATGAGCAGTTCTTC	CASSLGAGGTYNEQFF
TRBD1	TRBJ2-5	TRBV19	-	TGTGCCAGTAGTATGGGGACAGGGGGCCAAGAGACCCAGTACTTC	CASSMGTGGQETQYF
TRBD2	TRBJ2-5	TRBV19	-	TGTGCCAGTAGTCCCCAGCGGGGGGGATCCCAAGAGACCCAGTACTTC	CASSPQRGGSQETQYF
-	TRBJ1-5	TRBV19	-	TGTGCCAGTAGTATAGATCGGCAGACAAATCAGCCCCAGCATTTT	CASSIDRQTNQPQHF
-	TRBJ1-2	TRBV12-3/TRBV12-4	-	TGTGCCAGCACCCCCGACGGGTCGTATGGCTACACCTTC	CASTPDGSYGYTF
-	TRBJ2-7	TRBV27	-	TGTGCCAGCAGTTACCTCGCTGCGGGTGCCTACGAGCAGTACTTC	CASSYLAAGAYEQYF
-	TRBJ1-2	TRBV2	-	TGTGCCAGCAGCGAGGCTACAGGGATGGAAGGCTACACCTTC	CASSEATGMEGYTF
-	TRBJ2-7	TRBV4-1	-	TGCGCCAGCAGCCAAGGACTTGCCTACGAGCAGTACTTC	CASSQGLAYEQYF
-	TRBJ1-2	TRBV5-6	-	TGTGCCAGCAGCTTGTGGGAGGGAACCTATGGCTACACCTTC	CASSLWEGTYGYTF
-	TRBJ2-6	TRBV7-9	-	TGTGCCAGCAGCACCGCAGGGGCTGGGGCCAACGTCCTGACTTTC	CASSTAGAGANVLTF
-	TRBJ1-5	TRBV6-5	-	TGTGCCTGCAGCCCCAGGGGCCGCAATCAGCCCCAGCATTTT	CACSPRGRNQPQHF
-	TRBJ1-5	TRBV30	-	TGTGCCTGGAGTCCGGCCCGAGGCCAGCCCCAGCATTTT	CAWSPARGQPQHF
TRBD2	TRBJ2-6	TRBV18	once	TGTGCCAGCTCACCTAGGCTGACTAGCGGGAGGGCTGGGGCCAACGTCCTGACTTTC	CASSPRLTSGRAGANVLTF
-	TRBJ1-1	TRBV18	-	TGTGCCAGCTCACCACTTGCGGGGAACACTGAAGCTTTCTTT	CASSPLAGNTEAFF
TRBD1	TRBJ2-3	TRBV5-1	-	TGCGCCAGCAGCTCTTCGACAGGGGAGACAGATACGCAGTATTTT	CASSSSTGETDTQYF
-	TRBJ1-5	TRBV19	-	TGTGCCAGTAGCTCCGGCAATCAGCCCCAGCATTTT	CASSSGNQPQHF
-	TRBJ1-6	TRBV18	-	TGTGCCAGCTCACCACGCCCAGGATTGGATAATTCACCCCTCCACTTT	CASSPRPGLDNSPLHF
TRBD2	TRBJ2-7	TRBV2	-	TGTGCCAGCATGCCTCTCCTAGCGGGAGGTTACGAGCAGTACTTC	CASMPLLAGGYEQYF
TRBD1	TRBJ2-4	TRBV4-2	-	TGTGCCAGCAGCCAAGACCTGGGACAGGCAAACATTCAGTACTTC	CASSQDLGQANIQYF
TRBD1	TRBJ1-6	TRBV6-5	-	TGTGCCAGCATGGACAGGGGCAATTCACCCCTCCACTTT	CASMDRGNSPLHF
TRBD2	TRBJ2-7	TRBV19	-	TGTGCCAGTAGGAGGACTAGCGGAAACTACGAGCAGTACTTC	CASRRTSGNYEQYF
-	TRBJ1-5	TRBV6-1	-	TGTGCCAGCAGTGAAGTGCTTAGTGCAGGGAGGAACCAGCCCCAGCATTTT	CASSEVLSAGRNQPQHF
-	TRBJ1-3	TRBV20-1	-	TGCAGTGCTAGTCCACTAGGAGGTGGAAACACCATATATTTT	CSASPLGGGNTIYF
-	TRBJ1-5	TRBV5-8	-	TGTGCCAGCAGTTTCTACATAGCTAGCAATCAGCCCCAGCATTTT	CASSFYIASNQPQHF
TRBD1	TRBJ2-7	TRBV2	once	TGTGCCAGCAGTGAAGGCCGGGACAGGGTACGCCTCGAGCAGTACTTC	CASSEGRDRVRLEQYF
-	TRBJ2-7	TRBV5-1	-	TGCGCCAGCAGCCCCGTCTTCAGGGGAAGAGTCGAGCAGTACTTC	CASSPVFRGRVEQYF